Following are 22 T cell receptor beta chains from one sample sequenced in a study of T cell responses to AZD1222 COVID-19 vaccine. Using immunoSEQ multiplex PCR, the repertoire was profiled, and TCRdb retains in-frame clones only, with some absent. The sample includes about 130,000 clones, 80% to 90% of them seen just once. The source was peripheral blood, collected 28 days after the second AZD1222 dose. These receptors were taken from an adult who received the AZD1222 COVID-19 vaccine.

The V call is TRBV18, the J call TRBJ2-3; D ambiguous. V was cut by 2 bases and J by 2 bases, with 14 bases left in between. This CDR3 has 16 amino acids. The germline V gene encodes CDR1 KGHSH and CDR2 LQKENI. The CDR3 is CASSPGSQAPTDTQYF. For the CDR3, the DNA is TGTGCCAGCTCACCAGGTTCACAAGCTCCCACAGATACGCAGTATTTT.

The chain is built from TRBV7-9 and TRBJ1-1, with D maybe TRBD1 (6 bases). Trimming shortened V by 5 bases and J by 5 bases, and 15 bases separated the two germline ends. The CDR3 extends over 14 amino acids. Per germline, CDR1 SEHNR and CDR2 FQNEAQ (reference sequence). CDR3 protein: CASSQQGPGTEAFF. CDR3 nucleotide sequence: TGTGCCAGCAGCCAACAGGGTCCGGGGACTGAAGCTTTCTTT.

This chain links TRBV12-3 or TRBV12-4 with TRBJ2-3; unclear D gene. Trimming took off 6 bases at V and 2 bases at J, with 9 bases between the two ends. CDR3 size: 13 residues. The CDR3 is CASRMGHTDTQYF. The CDR3 bases are TGTGCCAGCAGAATGGGTCACACAGATACGCAGTATTTT.

The genes are TRBV7-8 and TRBJ1-5; 7 nucleotides match TRBD1. Trimming removed 5 bases from V and 9 bases from J; junction bases left unmatched: 7. The CDR3 sequence is 13 residues long. From germline, CDR1 is SGHVS and CDR2 FQNEAQ. The CDR3 protein is CASSRTGWAPQHF. The CDR3 coding sequence is TGTGCCAGCAGCCGGACAGGTTGGGCGCCCCAGCATTTT.

The V call is TRBV30, the J call TRBJ1-1; D call uncertain. Trimming cost V 3 bases and J 4 bases, with 12 bases left between them. The germline V gene encodes CDR1 GTSNPN and CDR2 SVGIG (reference sequence). This CDR3 is built from 13 residues. The CDR3 DNA sequence: TGTGCCTGGAGCCCCCCGGTCGGCACTGAAGCTTTCTTT. Translated: CAWSPPVGTEAFF.

The chain couples TRBV30 to TRBJ1-2; D gene uncertain. The CDR3 has 11 residues. Deletions cut 0 bases from V and 5 bases from J, with 4 bases between. The germline V gene has CDR1 GTSNPN and CDR2 SVGIG (reference sequence). CDR3 in DNA: TGTGCCTGGAGTGTAGATTATGGCTACACCTTC. Amino acids: CAWSVDYGYTF.

This clone was counted at least ten times. The chain joins TRBV10-2 to TRBJ1-3; D remains unclear. Deletions cut 0 bases from V and 2 bases from J, with 14 bases between. Germline CDR1 WSHSY, CDR2 SAAADI. The CDR3 sequence is 17 residues long. CDR3 amino acids: CASSESSWSFAGNTIYF. In DNA form, the CDR3 reads TGCGCCAGCAGTGAGTCATCATGGTCTTTTGCTGGAAACACCATATATTTT.

The V and J genes are TRBV18 and TRBJ1-4; D not resolved. V was shortened by 3 bases and J by 5 bases, with 7 bases between the two germline ends. The CDR3 totals 13 residues. Germline CDR1 KGHSH, CDR2 LQKENI. CDR3 DNA: TGTGCCAGCTCACCCAGGTCCAATGAAAAACTGTTTTTT. Its translation: CASSPRSNEKLFF. The full variable domain, its missing parts supplied by reference TRBV18 and TRBJ1-4, is NAGVMQNPRHLVRRRGQEARLRCSPMKGHSHVYWYRQLPEEGLKFMVYLQKENIIDESGMPKERFSAEFPKEGPSILRIQQVVRGDSAAYFCASSPRSNEKLFFGSGTQLSVL.

The chain is built from TRBV19 and TRBJ2-1; 13 bases fit TRBD2. The V gene end was trimmed by 6 bases and the J gene end by 8 bases; junction bases not matched to a gene: 10. The CDR3 has 16 residues. Germline V gene data show CDR1 as LNHDA and CDR2 as SQIVND (reference sequence). The CDR3, as DNA: TGTGCCAGTAGCCCCCCCGGGACTAGCGGGAACGATGAGCAGTTCTTC. It translates to CASSPPGTSGNDEQFF. Drawing the rest from reference TRBV19 and TRBJ2-1, the complete variable domain is DGGITQSPKYLFRKEGQNVTLSCEQNLNHDAMYWYRQDPGQGLRLIYYSQIVNDFQKGDIAEGYSVSREKKESFPLTVTSAQKNPTAFYLCASSPPGTSGNDEQFFGPGTRLTVL.

This clone turned up a few times. This sequence joins TRBV12-3 or TRBV12-4 and TRBJ1-1, with 9 bases that match TRBD1. The CDR3 is 13 residues long. J was trimmed by 11 bases and V by 5 bases; bases with no gene match: 9. DNA for the CDR3: TGTGCCAGCAGTCGGGACAGGGATTTGTATGCTTTCTTT. Translation: CASSRDRDLYAFF.

Turning to this clone: One end of the junction does not line up with germline, which may come from a read error. This rearrangement joins TRBV9 to TRBJ2-6; no clear D gene. This CDR3 region has 15 residues. The germline V gene encodes CDR1 SGDLS and CDR2 YYNGEE. CDR3 residues: CASTVRSSGANVLTF. In nucleotides, the CDR3 is TGTGCCAGCACCGTAAGGAGCTCTGGGGCCAACGTCCTGACTTTC.

The V and J genes are TRBV4-1 and TRBJ1-1; tentative D call: TRBD1 (5 bases). The V and J ends lost 1 base and 10 bases respectively, with 19 bases between them. The CDR3 consists of 15 residues. The germline gives CDR1 MGHRA, CDR2 YSYEKL. Here the CDR3 reads CASSQVKAGLGGAFF. DNA of the CDR3: TGCGCCAGCAGCCAAGTTAAGGCAGGGCTTGGCGGAGCTTTCTTT.

The chain has TRBV18 and TRBJ2-7; TRBD1 agrees at 7 bases. CDR3 length: 16 amino acids. Germline-derived CDR1 and CDR2 are KGHSH and LQKENI. V trimming: 0 bases; J trimming: 7 bases; junction bases outside the gene matches: 12. The DNA of the CDR3 is TGTGCCAGCTCACCACCCTCCGGGCAGGGGGTCCGGGAGCAGTACTTC. It is translated as CASSPPSGQGVREQYF.

The chain combines TRBV7-2 with TRBJ1-5; perhaps TRBD1 as D (5 bases). The CDR3 is 15 amino acids. Germline-derived CDR1 and CDR2 are SGHTA and FQGNSA. Trimming shortened V by 5 bases and J by 0 bases, and 11 bases separated the two germline ends. CDR3 sequence: CASSAQGNSNQPQHF. The CDR3 coding sequence is TGTGCCAGCAGCGCGCAGGGTAATAGCAATCAGCCCCAGCATTTT.

This clone has only a few counts. V usage is TRBV15 and J usage is TRBJ2-3; TRBD1 matches at 8 bases. Trimming cost V 1 base and J 3 bases; bases outside gene matches: 3. The CDR3 loop spans 15 amino acids. Germline CDR1 and CDR2: LNHNV and YYDKDF (reference sequence). CDR3 in DNA: TGTGCCACCAGCAGAGTGGACAGGGCTACAGATACGCAGTATTTT. Translation: CATSRVDRATDTQYF.

The rearrangement uses TRBV6-5 and TRBJ1-1; D possibly corresponds to TRBD1 (5 bases). V shed 4 bases and J shed 4 bases, with 16 bases lying between them. Germline V gene data show CDR1 as MNHEY and CDR2 as SVGAGI. CDR3 length equals 15 residues. The CDR3 DNA reads TGTGCCAGCAGTTCCCCCTGGGGGGGACGCACTGAAGCTTTCTTT. This codes for CASSSPWGGRTEAFF.

In DNA form, the CDR3 reads TGTGCCAGCTCACCAATCAAAGGGGATGGCTACACCTTC. Residues: CASSPIKGDGYTF. The rearrangement links TRBV18 to TRBJ1-2; TRBD1 might be the D (5 bases). The length of the CDR3 is 13 residues. Germline V gene lookup returns CDR1 KGHSH and CDR2 LQKENI. V was pared by 2 bases and J by 6 bases, with 10 bases between.

This chain uses TRBV7-9 with TRBJ1-6; perhaps TRBD1 as D (5 bases). The V gene lost 5 bases and the J gene lost 10 bases, with 12 bases spanning the gap. The CDR3 is made up of 13 amino acids. Germline V gene sequence: CDR1 SEHNR, CDR2 FQNEAQ (reference sequence). This CDR3 is CASSPQTESPLHF. In DNA, the CDR3 is TGTGCCAGCAGCCCACAGACAGAATCACCCCTCCACTTT.

This clone has a single count. The chain links TRBV6-1 to TRBJ1-1; unclear D gene. Deletions cut 1 base from V and 4 bases from J, with 10 bases between. The V gene's germline CDR1 is MNHNS and CDR2 SASEGT. CDR3 length equals 14 residues. The CDR3 DNA is TGTGCCAGCAGTGAAGGTATGGGTTTCACTGAAGCTTTCTTT. Amino acids: CASSEGMGFTEAFF.

This clone has just a few counts. The genes are TRBV5-5 and TRBJ1-4, with D hard to call. Trimming stripped 0 bases from V and 2 bases from J, with 8 bases between. CDR1 SGHKS and CDR2 YYEKEE come from the germline V gene (reference sequence). This CDR3 contains 15 residues. The CDR3 DNA reads TGTGCCAGCAGCTTGGATCCGGGTACTAATGAAAAACTGTTTTTT. This gives the protein CASSLDPGTNEKLFF.

The chain has TRBV6-5 and TRBJ1-3, with a tentative D call TRBD1 (6 bases). Trimming pared 6 bases from V and 3 bases from J, leaving 15 bases between. The V gene's germline CDR1 is MNHEY and CDR2 SVGAGI. The CDR3 extends over 15 amino acids. The CDR3 sequence: CASSADSGFGNTIYF. CDR3 DNA: TGTGCCAGCAGCGCGGACAGCGGATTTGGAAACACCATATATTTT.

The rearrangement uses TRBV5-1 and TRBJ1-5; perhaps TRBD1 as D (5 bases). With 4 bases removed from V and 3 bases from J, the gap between germline ends came to 11 bases. Germline V gene sequence: CDR1 SGHRS, CDR2 YFSETQ. The CDR3 is 14 amino acids. CDR3 DNA: TGCGCCAGCAGCCCCGGGACCCTCAATCAGCCCCAGCATTTT. Translated, it gives CASSPGTLNQPQHF.